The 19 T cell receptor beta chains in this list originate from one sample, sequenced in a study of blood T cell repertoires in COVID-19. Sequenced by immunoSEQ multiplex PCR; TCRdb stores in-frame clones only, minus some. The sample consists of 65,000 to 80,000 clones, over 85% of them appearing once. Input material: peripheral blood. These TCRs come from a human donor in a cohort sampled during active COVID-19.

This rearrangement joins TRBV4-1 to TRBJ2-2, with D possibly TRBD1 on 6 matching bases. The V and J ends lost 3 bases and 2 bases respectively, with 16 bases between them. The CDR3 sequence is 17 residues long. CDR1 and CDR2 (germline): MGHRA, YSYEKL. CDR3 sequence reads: CASSQGWGTLNTGELFF. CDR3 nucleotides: TGCGCCAGCAGCCAGGGATGGGGGACACTAAACACCGGGGAGCTGTTTTTT.

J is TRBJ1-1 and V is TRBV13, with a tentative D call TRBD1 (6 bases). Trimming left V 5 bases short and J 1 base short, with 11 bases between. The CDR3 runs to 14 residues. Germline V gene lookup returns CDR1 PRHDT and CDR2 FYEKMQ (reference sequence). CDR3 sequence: CASSSRDTNTEAFF. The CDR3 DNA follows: TGTGCCAGCAGCAGCCGGGACACGAACACTGAAGCTTTCTTT.

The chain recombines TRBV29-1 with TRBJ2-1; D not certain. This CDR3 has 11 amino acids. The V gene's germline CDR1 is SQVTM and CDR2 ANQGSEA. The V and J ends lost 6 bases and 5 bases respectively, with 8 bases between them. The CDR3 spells CSVHLHNEQFF. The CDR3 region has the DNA TGCAGCGTGCACCTACACAATGAGCAGTTCTTC.

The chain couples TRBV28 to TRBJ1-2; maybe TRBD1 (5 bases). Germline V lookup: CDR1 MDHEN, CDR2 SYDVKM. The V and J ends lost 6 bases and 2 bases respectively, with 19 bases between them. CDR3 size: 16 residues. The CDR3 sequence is CASSILVTDLNYGYTF. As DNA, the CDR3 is TGTGCCAGCAGCATACTGGTGACAGATCTAAACTATGGCTACACCTTC.

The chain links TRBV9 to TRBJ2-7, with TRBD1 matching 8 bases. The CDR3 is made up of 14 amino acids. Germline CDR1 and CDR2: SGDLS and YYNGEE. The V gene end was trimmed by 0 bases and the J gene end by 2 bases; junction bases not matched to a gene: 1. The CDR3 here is CASSVGTGTYEQYF. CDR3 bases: TGTGCCAGCAGCGTAGGGACAGGGACCTACGAGCAGTACTTC.

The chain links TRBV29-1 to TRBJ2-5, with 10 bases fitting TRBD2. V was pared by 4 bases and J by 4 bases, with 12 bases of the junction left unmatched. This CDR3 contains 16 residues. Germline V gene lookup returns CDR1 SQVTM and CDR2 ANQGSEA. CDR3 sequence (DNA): TGCAGCGTTGGGGGTGGGGCTAGCGGGAGTGGAGAGACCCAGTACTTC. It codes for CSVGGGASGSGETQYF. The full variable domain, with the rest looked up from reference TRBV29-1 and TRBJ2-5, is SAVISQKPSRDICQRGTSLTIQCQVDSQVTMMFWYRQQPGQSLTLIATANQGSEATYESGFVIDKFPISRPNLTFSTLTVSNMSPEDSSIYLCSVGGGASGSGETQYFGPGTRLLVL.

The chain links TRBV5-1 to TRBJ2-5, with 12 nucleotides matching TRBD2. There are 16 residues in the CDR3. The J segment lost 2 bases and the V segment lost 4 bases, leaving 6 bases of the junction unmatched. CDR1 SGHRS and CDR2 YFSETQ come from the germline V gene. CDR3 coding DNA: TGCGCCAGCAGCCAAGGACTAGCGGGATCGCAAGAGACCCAGTACTTC. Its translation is CASSQGLAGSQETQYF.

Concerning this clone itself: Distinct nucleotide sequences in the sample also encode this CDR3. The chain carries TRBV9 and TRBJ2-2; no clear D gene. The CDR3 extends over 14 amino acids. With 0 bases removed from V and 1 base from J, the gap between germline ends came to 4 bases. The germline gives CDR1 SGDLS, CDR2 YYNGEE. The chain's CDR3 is CASSVAGNTGELFF. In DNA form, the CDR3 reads TGTGCCAGCAGCGTAGCGGGGAACACCGGGGAGCTGTTTTTT.

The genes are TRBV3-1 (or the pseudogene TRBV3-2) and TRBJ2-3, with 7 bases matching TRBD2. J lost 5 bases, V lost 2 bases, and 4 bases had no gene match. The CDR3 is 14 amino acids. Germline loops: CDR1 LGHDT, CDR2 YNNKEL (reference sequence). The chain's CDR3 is CASSQLAGEDTQYF. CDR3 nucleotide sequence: TGTGCCAGCAGCCAACTCGCGGGAGAAGATACGCAGTATTTT.

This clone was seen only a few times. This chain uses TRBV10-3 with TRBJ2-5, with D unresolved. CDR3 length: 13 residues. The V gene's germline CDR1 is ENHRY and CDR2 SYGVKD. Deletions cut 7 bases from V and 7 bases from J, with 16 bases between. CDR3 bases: TGTGCCATCAAGATGACTGATATTGGGACCCAGTACTTC. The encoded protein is CAIKMTDIGTQYF.

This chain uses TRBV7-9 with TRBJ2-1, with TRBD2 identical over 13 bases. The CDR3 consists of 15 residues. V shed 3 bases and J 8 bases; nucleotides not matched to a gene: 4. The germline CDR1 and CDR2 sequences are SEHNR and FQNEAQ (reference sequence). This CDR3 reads CASSFRTSGSHEQFF. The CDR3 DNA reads TGTGCCAGCAGCTTCCGGACTAGCGGGAGCCATGAGCAGTTCTTC.

CDR3 nucleotides: TGCGCCAGCAGCCAAGCCCACGGCGTTGGCGGGCCCACCTACGAGCAGTACTTC. It encodes CASSQAHGVGGPTYEQYF. The gene calls are TRBV4-3 and TRBJ2-7; the D gene is possibly TRBD2 (5 bases). There are 18 residues in the CDR3. With 1 base removed from V and 2 bases from J, the gap between germline ends came to 21 bases. Germline CDR1 and CDR2: LGHNA and YSLEER.

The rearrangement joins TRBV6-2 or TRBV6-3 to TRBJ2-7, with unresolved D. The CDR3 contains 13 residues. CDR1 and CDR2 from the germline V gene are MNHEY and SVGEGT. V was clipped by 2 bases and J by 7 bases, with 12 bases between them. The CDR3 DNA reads TGTGCCAGCAGTTACCCGCCCGGGTTGGAGCAGTACTTC. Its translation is CASSYPPGLEQYF.

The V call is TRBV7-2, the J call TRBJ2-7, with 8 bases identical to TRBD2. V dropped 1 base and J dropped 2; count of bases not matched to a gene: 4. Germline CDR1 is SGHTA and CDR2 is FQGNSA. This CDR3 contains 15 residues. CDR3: CASSLGPGGTYEQYF. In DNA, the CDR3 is TGTGCCAGCAGCTTAGGGCCGGGGGGGACCTACGAGCAGTACTTC. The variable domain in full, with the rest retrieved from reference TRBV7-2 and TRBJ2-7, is GAGVSQSPSNKVTEKGKDVELRCDPISGHTALYWYRQSLGQGLEFLIYFQGNSAPDKSGLPSDRFSAERTGGSVSTLTIQRTQQEDSAVYLCASSLGPGGTYEQYFGPGTRLTVT.

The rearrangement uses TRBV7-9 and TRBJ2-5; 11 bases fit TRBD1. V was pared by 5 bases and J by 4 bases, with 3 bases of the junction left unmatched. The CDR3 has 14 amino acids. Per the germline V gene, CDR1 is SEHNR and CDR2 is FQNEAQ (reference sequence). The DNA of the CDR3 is TGTGCCAGCAGCGAGGACAGGGGGCGAGAGACCCAGTACTTC. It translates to CASSEDRGRETQYF.

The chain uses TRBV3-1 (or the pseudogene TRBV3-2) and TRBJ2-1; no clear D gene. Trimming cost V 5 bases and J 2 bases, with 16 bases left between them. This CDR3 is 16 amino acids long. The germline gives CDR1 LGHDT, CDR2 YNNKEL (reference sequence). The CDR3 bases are TGTGCCAGCAGCGAATCCGTTTACGGTGCCTACAATGAGCAGTTCTTC. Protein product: CASSESVYGAYNEQFF.

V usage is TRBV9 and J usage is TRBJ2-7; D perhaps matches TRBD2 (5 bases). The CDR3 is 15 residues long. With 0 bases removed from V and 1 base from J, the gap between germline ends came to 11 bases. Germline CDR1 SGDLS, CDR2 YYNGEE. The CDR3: CASSVESSGSYEQYF. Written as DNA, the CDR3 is TGTGCCAGCAGCGTAGAGTCCTCGGGGTCCTACGAGCAGTACTTC.

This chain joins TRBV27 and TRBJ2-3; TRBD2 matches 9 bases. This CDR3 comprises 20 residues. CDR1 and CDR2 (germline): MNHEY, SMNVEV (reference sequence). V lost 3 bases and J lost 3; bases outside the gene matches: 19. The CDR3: CASSFLPPGPGTSRTDTQYF. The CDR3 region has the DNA TGTGCCAGCAGTTTTTTACCCCCCGGGCCCGGGACTAGCCGGACAGATACGCAGTATTTT.

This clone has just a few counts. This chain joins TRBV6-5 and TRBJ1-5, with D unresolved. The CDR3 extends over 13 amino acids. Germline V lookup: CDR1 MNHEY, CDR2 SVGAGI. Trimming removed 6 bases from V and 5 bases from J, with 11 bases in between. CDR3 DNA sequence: TGTGCCAGCAGCCGCGCGAAAGATCAGCCCCAGCATTTT. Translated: CASSRAKDQPQHF.